These 30 T cell receptor beta chains came from one sample sequenced in a study of cytomegalovirus exposure and HLA in healthy donors. Researchers ran the PCR with 60 Vbeta and 13 Jbeta primers. Clones were sequenced by immunoSEQ multiplex PCR, and TCRdb holds only the in-frame ones, with some missing. The table has 120,000 to 150,000 clones, around 84% seen once. Sequencing was carried out using PBMCs. Receptors originate from a man aged 40-49 years in good health and CMV-seropositive.

Written as DNA, the CDR3 is TGTGCCAGCAGCCCAGGGGGCGTCATCGGGGAGCTGTTTTTT. Translated: CASSPGGVIGELFF. The gene calls are TRBV11-3 and TRBJ2-2; 8 nucleotides match TRBD1. CDR1 and CDR2 from the germline V gene are SGHNT and YENEEA. The CDR3 spans 14 residues. With V trimmed by 5 bases and J by 7 bases, 6 bases remained unmatched.

The chain is built from TRBV7-9 and TRBJ2-3, with TRBD2 matching over 13 bases. Trimming cost V 3 bases and J 10 bases; bases outside gene matches: 16. CDR3 length: 18 amino acids. Germline V gene sequence: CDR1 SEHNR, CDR2 FQNEAQ (reference sequence). The CDR3 sequence is CASSLNVGTSGVPPSQYF. The CDR3 region has the DNA TGTGCCAGCAGCTTGAACGTTGGGACTAGCGGGGTCCCCCCATCGCAGTATTTT.

Concerning this clone itself: This specimen includes other DNA sequences encoding the same CDR3. This sequence joins TRBV7-9 and TRBJ1-5; the match to TRBD1 covers 10 bases. The V segment lost 3 bases and the J segment 1 base; nucleotides outside the gene matches: 0. Germline CDR1 and CDR2: SEHNR and FQNEAQ (reference sequence). The CDR3 has 15 residues. The CDR3 loop reads CASSLGQGSNQPQHF. CDR3 nucleotide sequence: TGTGCCAGCAGCTTGGGACAGGGGAGCAATCAGCCCCAGCATTTT.

The rearrangement joins TRBV11-3 to TRBJ1-3; a weak D match, TRBD1 (5 bases). This CDR3 comprises 14 residues. V was clipped by 2 bases and J by 2 bases, with 7 bases between them. The germline V gene encodes CDR1 SGHNT and CDR2 YENEEA. This CDR3 reads CASSLSGPGNTIYF. CDR3 sequence (DNA): TGTGCCAGCAGCTTATCAGGGCCTGGAAACACCATATATTTT.

In its sample, this clone was seen once. This chain connects TRBV19 to TRBJ2-7; 11 bases are a match to TRBD2. CDR1 LNHDA and CDR2 SQIVND come from the germline V gene (reference sequence). This CDR3 contains 15 residues. V lost 4 bases to trimming and J lost 6 bases; unmatched junction nucleotides: 8. Here the CDR3 reads CASSTQTSGKVEQYF. The CDR3 DNA is TGTGCCAGTAGTACCCAGACTAGCGGGAAGGTCGAGCAGTACTTC.

V usage is TRBV11-2 and J usage is TRBJ2-6, with D tentatively TRBD1 (5 bases). From germline, CDR1 is SGHAT and CDR2 FQNNGV. There are 15 residues in the CDR3. V lost 1 base and J 2 bases, leaving 6 bases between the germline ends. CDR3 in amino acids: CASSLVRAGANVLTF. CDR3 DNA sequence: TGTGCCAGCAGCTTAGTCAGGGCTGGGGCCAACGTCCTGACTTTC. The variable domain in full, completed from reference TRBV11-2 and TRBJ2-6, reads EAGVAQSPRYKIIEKRQSVAFWCNPISGHATLYWYQQILGQGPKLLIQFQNNGVVDDSQLPKDRFSAERLKGVDSTLKIQPAKLEDSAVYLCASSLVRAGANVLTFGAGSRLTVL.

The genes are TRBV7-3 and TRBJ1-2; no firm D call. CDR3 length equals 13 residues. Germline V gene data show CDR1 as SGHTA and CDR2 as FQGTGA. V gave up 2 bases and J gave up 0 bases, with 4 bases separating them. CDR3 amino acids: CASSLAANYGYTF. The CDR3 bases are TGTGCCAGCAGCTTAGCAGCTAACTATGGCTACACCTTC.

The chain recombines TRBV28 with TRBJ2-7; 9 bases match TRBD2. The CDR3 runs 13 residues. J gave up 4 bases and V 7 bases, and 5 bases lay outside the gene matches. Germline CDR1 is MDHEN and CDR2 is SYDVKM. The CDR3 region is CASTLSGRYEQYF. The CDR3 nucleotides read TGTGCCAGCACCCTCAGCGGGAGGTACGAGCAGTACTTC.

This rearrangement joins TRBV18 to TRBJ2-7; D unclear. The CDR3 is made up of 14 amino acids. Deletions cut 2 bases from V and 2 bases from J, with 10 bases between. CDR1 is KGHSH and CDR2 is LQKENI in the germline V gene. CDR3 bases: TGTGCCAGCTCACCATACGACATACCCTACGAGCAGTACTTC. Its protein is CASSPYDIPYEQYF. Drawing the rest from reference TRBV18 and TRBJ2-7, the complete variable domain is NAGVMQNPRHLVRRRGQEARLRCSPMKGHSHVYWYRQLPEEGLKFMVYLQKENIIDESGMPKERFSAEFPKEGPSILRIQQVVRGDSAAYFCASSPYDIPYEQYFGPGTRLTVT.

The V call is TRBV13, the J call TRBJ1-1; D not certain. The CDR3 loop spans 13 amino acids. Trimming took off 2 bases at V and 4 bases at J, with 8 bases between the two ends. CDR1 PRHDT and CDR2 FYEKMQ come from the germline V gene (reference sequence). The CDR3, as DNA: TGTGCCAGCAGCTTACGGCGGGGCACTGAAGCTTTCTTT. It codes for CASSLRRGTEAFF.

The V call is TRBV6-5, the J call TRBJ1-5; D is uncertain. The V end lost 0 bases, the J end lost 0 bases, and 6 bases lay between the germline ends. Germline V gene sequence: CDR1 MNHEY, CDR2 SVGAGI. The CDR3 consists of 15 residues. The CDR3 here is CASSYSGGSNQPQHF. In nucleotides, the CDR3 is TGTGCCAGCAGTTACTCTGGCGGTAGCAATCAGCCCCAGCATTTT.

This chain uses TRBV19 with TRBJ2-7; 7 bases line up with TRBD1. CDR3 size: 14 residues. Germline V gene data show CDR1 as LNHDA and CDR2 as SQIVND (reference sequence). Trimming cost V 6 bases and J 1 base; bases outside gene matches: 6. The CDR3 region has the DNA TGTGCCAGTAGACGACAGGGCGGGTCCTACGAGCAGTACTTC. Amino acid sequence: CASRRQGGSYEQYF.

In its sample, this clone was seen a few times. The chain uses TRBV30 and TRBJ1-2; possible D gene TRBD1, 6 bases. The CDR3 extends over 14 amino acids. V was shortened by 1 base and J by 3 bases, with 12 bases between the two germline ends. CDR1 GTSNPN and CDR2 SVGIG come from the germline V gene (reference sequence). CDR3 nucleotide sequence: TGTGCCTGGAGTGGGGGGCAGGGAGACTATGGCTACACCTTC. Translation: CAWSGGQGDYGYTF.

The chain couples TRBV2 to TRBJ1-3, with 9 bases identical to TRBD1. The length of the CDR3 is 14 residues. Germline V gene sequence: CDR1 SNHLY, CDR2 FYNNEI. V dropped 5 bases and J dropped 4; count of bases not matched to a gene: 3. The CDR3 bases are TGTGCCAGCAGTATGGGACAGGGAGGAAACACCATATATTTT. Translated: CASSMGQGGNTIYF.

The chain employs TRBV6-5 and TRBJ2-7; weak D call: TRBD1 (5 bases). V was cut by 6 bases and J by 3 bases, with 12 bases left in between. The CDR3 has 13 residues. Germline V gene lookup returns CDR1 MNHEY and CDR2 SVGAGI. CDR3: CASRKGHYYEQYF. DNA for the CDR3: TGTGCCAGCAGGAAGGGGCATTACTACGAGCAGTACTTC.

The chain links TRBV7-2 to TRBJ1-2; tentative D call: TRBD1 (6 bases). V shed 5 bases and J shed 5 bases, with 12 bases lying between them. CDR1 is SGHTA, CDR2 FQGNSA, per germline. This CDR3 region has 13 residues. CDR3 residues: CASSEQGLYGYTF. The CDR3 bases are TGTGCCAGCAGCGAACAGGGTTTGTATGGCTACACCTTC.

CDR3 sequence (DNA): TGTGCCAGCAGCGTAGCCAGCCTAGATGGCTACACCTTC. It is translated as CASSVASLDGYTF. The chain links TRBV9 to TRBJ1-2; unclear D gene. The CDR3 loop spans 13 amino acids. CDR1 is SGDLS, CDR2 YYNGEE, per germline. Trimming stripped 0 bases from V and 6 bases from J, with 9 bases between.

The chain joins TRBV10-3 to TRBJ1-1, with no clear D. Trimming removed 0 bases at V and 3 bases at J, with 11 bases between. The CDR3 covers 15 residues. Germline lookup yields CDR1 ENHRY and CDR2 SYGVKD. CDR3 residues: CAISESEGGDTEAFF. DNA of the CDR3: TGTGCCATCAGTGAGTCTGAGGGTGGAGACACTGAAGCTTTCTTT.

The rearrangement joins TRBV6-1 to TRBJ1-5; TRBD1 agrees at 10 bases. The V gene's germline CDR1 is MNHNS and CDR2 SASEGT. This CDR3 is 14 amino acids long. CDR3 DNA sequence: TGTGCTACCACCGGGACAGGGGCCAATCAGCCCCAGCATTTT. It codes for CATTGTGANQPQHF.

This sequence joins TRBV27 and TRBJ2-1; perhaps TRBD2 as D (6 bases). CDR1 and CDR2 (germline): MNHEY, SMNVEV (reference sequence). The CDR3 covers 16 residues. V shed 3 bases and J shed 3 bases, with 15 bases lying between them. The CDR3 loop reads CASSLGSSGYYNEQFF. In nucleotides, the CDR3 is TGTGCCAGCAGTTTGGGGTCCAGCGGGTACTACAATGAGCAGTTCTTC.

This clone has just a few counts. This CDR3 reads CASSPHRAANYGYTF. The CDR3 DNA is TGTGCCAGCAGCCCACACAGGGCCGCTAACTATGGCTACACCTTC. J is TRBJ1-2 and V is TRBV7-2; D is possibly TRBD1 (6 bases). CDR3 length: 15 residues. CDR1 SGHTA and CDR2 FQGNSA come from the germline V gene. Trimming left V 5 bases short and J 0 bases short, with 13 bases between. The whole variable domain, remainder taken from reference TRBV7-2 and TRBJ1-2, is GAGVSQSPSNKVTEKGKDVELRCDPISGHTALYWYRQSLGQGLEFLIYFQGNSAPDKSGLPSDRFSAERTGGSVSTLTIQRTQQEDSAVYLCASSPHRAANYGYTFGSGTRLTVV.

The rearrangement links TRBV28 to TRBJ2-3; D might be TRBD1 (6 bases). The CDR3 runs to 11 residues. Germline CDR1 is MDHEN and CDR2 is SYDVKM. V lost 7 bases and J 14 bases, leaving 16 bases between the germline ends. The CDR3 is CASKGVSRRYF. The CDR3 DNA reads TGTGCCAGCAAGGGGGTTTCGAGGCGGTATTTT.

This rearrangement joins TRBV19 to TRBJ1-3; TRBD1 matches 11 bases. CDR3 length: 15 amino acids. In germline, CDR1 is LNHDA, CDR2 SQIVND (reference sequence). V dropped 4 bases and J dropped 8; count of bases not matched to a gene: 7. DNA for the CDR3: TGTGCCAGTAGTACCTCGGACAGGGGGCAAGACACCATATATTTT. Encoded protein: CASSTSDRGQDTIYF.

This clone was observed once. This chain joins TRBV7-9 and TRBJ2-1, with D perhaps matching TRBD2 (5 bases). The germline V gene encodes CDR1 SEHNR and CDR2 FQNEAQ (reference sequence). V lost 5 bases and J 2 bases, leaving 13 bases between the germline ends. This CDR3 has 15 residues. The CDR3 reads CASSLQDGAYNEQFF. Written as DNA, the CDR3 is TGTGCCAGCAGCCTTCAGGACGGGGCCTACAATGAGCAGTTCTTC.

This clone has a handful of counts. This chain connects TRBV7-6 to TRBJ2-1; TRBD2 might be the D (5 bases). The CDR3 totals 14 residues. Trimming cost V 3 bases and J 5 bases, with 11 bases left between them. Germline lookup yields CDR1 SGHVS and CDR2 FNYEAQ. This CDR3 is CASSFRTGDNEQFF. CDR3 sequence (DNA): TGTGCCAGCAGCTTCAGGACTGGGGACAATGAGCAGTTCTTC.

The chain uses TRBV7-3 and TRBJ2-7; 10 bases line up with TRBD2. This CDR3 has 15 residues. Losses at the gene ends were 5 bases for V and 5 bases for J; bases not matched to a gene: 9. Looked up from germline, CDR1 is SGHTA and CDR2 is FQGTGA. CDR3 loop: CASSPSSGSFHEQYF. The CDR3 region has the DNA TGTGCCAGCAGCCCCTCTAGCGGGAGTTTCCACGAGCAGTACTTC.

The chain carries TRBV4-1 and TRBJ2-5, with 10 bases identical to TRBD2. V was pared by 4 bases and J by 5 bases, with 13 bases of the junction left unmatched. Germline V CDR1 and CDR2: MGHRA, YSYEKL. CDR3 length: 17 amino acids. The CDR3 is CASSLASGRVFGETQYF. The CDR3 DNA sequence: TGCGCCAGCAGCCTGGCGAGCGGGAGGGTTTTCGGCGAGACCCAGTACTTC.

The table lists this clone with a few counts. The chain recombines TRBV5-1 with TRBJ2-5, with D perhaps TRBD1 (6 bases). CDR3 size: 14 residues. Trimming cost V 4 bases and J 5 bases, with 15 bases left between them. In germline, CDR1 is SGHRS, CDR2 YFSETQ. The CDR3: CASSTTGIGETQYF. The CDR3 DNA is TGCGCCAGCAGCACGACAGGTATCGGGGAGACCCAGTACTTC.

On this clone: This CDR3 is also generated by other DNA sequences in the sample. The chain combines TRBV6-4 with TRBJ2-5; tentatively, D is TRBD2 (5 bases). V dropped 4 bases and J dropped 5 bases, with 11 bases sitting between them. Per germline, CDR1 MRHNA and CDR2 SNTAGT. This CDR3 region has 13 residues. The CDR3 region has the DNA TGTGCCAGCAGTGGGACTTTCGGGGAGACCCAGTACTTC. Its translation: CASSGTFGETQYF.

The chain joins TRBV9 to TRBJ1-3; TRBD1 might be the D (5 bases). V lost 6 bases, J lost 0 bases, and 13 bases lay in between. The germline V gene has CDR1 SGDLS and CDR2 YYNGEE. This CDR3 comprises 15 residues. This CDR3 reads CASTPGGTSGNTIYF. The CDR3 nucleotides are TGTGCCAGCACCCCGGGGGGGACCTCTGGAAACACCATATATTTT.